This T cell receptor (beta chain) was observed in a study of spatial heterogeneity in lung cancer. Findings and caveats of the study: Counts of expanded intratumoral alpha and beta TCRs tracked tumor mutation counts.

TCRdb independently ran MiXCR on the 5' RACE reads; one entry per CDR3 protein. The sample yields around 450 distinct CDR3 sequences, 20% to 25% seen once. Concerning this clonotype: What it recognizes is unknown. This beta chain came through as a stray read in a library set up for alpha chains, and its size says little.

V was trimmed by 3 bases and J by 9 bases, leaving 18 bases between them. CDR1 and CDR2 (germline): SGDLS, YYNGEE. There are 14 residues in the CDR3. The time point here: sample taken at primary tumor resection. The J gene is TRBJ2-5, the V gene TRBV9; D tentatively reads TRBD1 or TRBD2 (6 bases each). This clonotype originated in a male donor with early-stage non-small cell lung cancer. Sequencing used lung tumor tissue, obtained at surgery. In nucleotides, the CDR3 is TGTGCCAGCAGCGGGGACGGGGGCCGCGCGGCCCAGTACTTC. Protein: CASSGDGGRAAQYF.